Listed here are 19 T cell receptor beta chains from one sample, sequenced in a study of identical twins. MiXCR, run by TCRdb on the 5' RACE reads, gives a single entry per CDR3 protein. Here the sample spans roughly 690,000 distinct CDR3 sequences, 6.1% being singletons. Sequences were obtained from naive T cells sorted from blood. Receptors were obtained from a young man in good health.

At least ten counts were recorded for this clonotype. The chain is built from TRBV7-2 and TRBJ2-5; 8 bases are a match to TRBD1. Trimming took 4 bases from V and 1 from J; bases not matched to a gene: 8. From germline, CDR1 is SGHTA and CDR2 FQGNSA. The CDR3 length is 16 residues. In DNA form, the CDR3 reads TGTGCCAGCAGCTCTACGGACAGGGACTTCCAAGAGACCCAGTACTTC. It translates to CASSSTDRDFQETQYF. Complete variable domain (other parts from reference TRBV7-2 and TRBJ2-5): GAGVSQSPSNKVTEKGKDVELRCDPISGHTALYWYRQSLGQGLEFLIYFQGNSAPDKSGLPSDRFSAERTGGSVSTLTIQRTQQEDSAVYLCASSSTDRDFQETQYFGPGTRLLVL.

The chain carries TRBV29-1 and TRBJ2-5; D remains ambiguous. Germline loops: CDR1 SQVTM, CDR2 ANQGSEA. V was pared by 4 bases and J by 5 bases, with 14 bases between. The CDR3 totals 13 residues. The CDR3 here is CSVGLALTETQYF. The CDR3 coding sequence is TGCAGCGTTGGGCTGGCCCTAACGGAGACCCAGTACTTC.

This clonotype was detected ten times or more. The CDR3 DNA reads as TGTGCCAGCAGTTTAACCAGCGGTCCGTGGGATGAGCAGTTCTTC. Translating gives CASSLTSGPWDEQFF. V usage is TRBV12-3 or TRBV12-4 and J usage is TRBJ2-1; D is perhaps TRBD2 (5 bases). V lost 2 bases and J 8 bases, leaving 16 bases between the germline ends. The CDR3 has 15 amino acids.

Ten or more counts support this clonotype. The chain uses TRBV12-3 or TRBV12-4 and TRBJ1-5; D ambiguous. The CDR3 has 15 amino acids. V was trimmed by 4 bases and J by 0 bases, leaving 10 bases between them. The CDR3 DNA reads TGTGCCAGCAGTTCAACAGAATATAGCAATCAGCCCCAGCATTTT. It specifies CASSSTEYSNQPQHF.

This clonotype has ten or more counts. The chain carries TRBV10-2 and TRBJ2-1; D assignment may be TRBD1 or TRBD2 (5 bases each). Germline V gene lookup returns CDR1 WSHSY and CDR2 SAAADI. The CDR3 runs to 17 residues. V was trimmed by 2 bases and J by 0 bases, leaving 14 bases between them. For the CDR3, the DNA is TGCGCCAGCAGTGAGGTGGGGGAAGCCTTCTCCTACAATGAGCAGTTCTTC. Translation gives CASSEVGEAFSYNEQFF.

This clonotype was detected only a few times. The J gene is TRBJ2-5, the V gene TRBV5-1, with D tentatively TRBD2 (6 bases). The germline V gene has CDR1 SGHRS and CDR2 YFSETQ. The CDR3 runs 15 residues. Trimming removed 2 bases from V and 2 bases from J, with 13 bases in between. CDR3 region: CASSLPAGLQETQYF. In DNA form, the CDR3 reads TGCGCCAGCAGCTTACCGGCGGGGCTTCAAGAGACCCAGTACTTC. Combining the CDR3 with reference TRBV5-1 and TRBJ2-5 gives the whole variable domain KAGVTQTPRYLIKTRGQQVTLSCSPISGHRSVSWYQQTPGQGLQFLFEYFSETQRNKGNFPGRFSGRQFSNSRSEMNVSTLELGDSALYLCASSLPAGLQETQYFGPGTRLLVL.

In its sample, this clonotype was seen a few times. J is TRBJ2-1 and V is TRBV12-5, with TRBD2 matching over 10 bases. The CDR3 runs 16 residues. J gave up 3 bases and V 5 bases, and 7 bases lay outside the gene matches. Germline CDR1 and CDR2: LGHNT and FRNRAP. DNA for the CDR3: TGTGCTAGTGGTCCAGATCTAGCGGGAGTCTACAATGAGCAGTTCTTC. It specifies CASGPDLAGVYNEQFF.

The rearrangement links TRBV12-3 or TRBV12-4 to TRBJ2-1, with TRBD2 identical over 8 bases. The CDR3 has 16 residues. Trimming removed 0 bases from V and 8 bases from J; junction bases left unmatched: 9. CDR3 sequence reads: CASSLATGLATHEQFF. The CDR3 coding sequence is TGTGCCAGCAGTTTAGCTACCGGACTAGCAACGCATGAGCAGTTCTTC.

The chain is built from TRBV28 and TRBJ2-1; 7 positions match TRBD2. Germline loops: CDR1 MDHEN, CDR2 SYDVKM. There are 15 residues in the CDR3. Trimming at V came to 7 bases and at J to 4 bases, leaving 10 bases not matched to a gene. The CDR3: CASIRRSGAYNEQFF. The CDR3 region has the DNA TGTGCCAGCATCCGTAGGAGCGGGGCTTACAATGAGCAGTTCTTC.

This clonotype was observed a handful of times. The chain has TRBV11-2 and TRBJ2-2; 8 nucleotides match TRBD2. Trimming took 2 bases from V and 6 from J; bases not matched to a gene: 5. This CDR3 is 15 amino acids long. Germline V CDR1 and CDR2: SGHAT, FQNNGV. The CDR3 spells CASSLLSAGAGELFF. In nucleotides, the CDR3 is TGTGCCAGCAGCTTATTATCAGCGGGAGCCGGGGAGCTGTTTTTT.

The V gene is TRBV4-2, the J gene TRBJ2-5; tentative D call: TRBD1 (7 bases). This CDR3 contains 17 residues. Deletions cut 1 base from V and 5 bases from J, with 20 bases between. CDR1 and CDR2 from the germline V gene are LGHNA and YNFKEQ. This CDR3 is CASSQGEVGRGEETQYF. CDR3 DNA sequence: TGTGCCAGCAGCCAAGGGGAGGTCGGCAGGGGGGAGGAGACCCAGTACTTC.

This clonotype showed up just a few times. CDR3 residues: CASSIQGVSYNEQFF. In nucleotides, the CDR3 is TGTGCCAGTAGTATACAAGGGGTCTCCTACAATGAGCAGTTCTTC. This chain links TRBV19 with TRBJ2-1; a weak D match, TRBD1 (5 bases). Germline CDR1 reads LNHDA; CDR2 reads SQIVND (reference sequence). The CDR3 contains 15 residues. V was pared by 2 bases and J by 0 bases, with 8 bases between. The complete variable domain, with remaining parts taken from reference TRBV19 and TRBJ2-1, reads DGGITQSPKYLFRKEGQNVTLSCEQNLNHDAMYWYRQDPGQGLRLIYYSQIVNDFQKGDIAEGYSVSREKKESFPLTVTSAQKNPTAFYLCASSIQGVSYNEQFFGPGTRLTVL.

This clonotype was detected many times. The CDR3 DNA sequence: TGTGCCAGCAGCCAAATTACCGGGACTAGCGGCAACAATGAGCAGTTCTTC. It codes for CASSQITGTSGNNEQFF. The rearrangement joins TRBV4-2 to TRBJ2-1; TRBD2 agrees at 11 bases. This CDR3 has 17 amino acids. V was clipped by 2 bases and J by 5 bases; unmatched bases: 8. Looked up from germline, CDR1 is LGHNA and CDR2 is YNFKEQ.

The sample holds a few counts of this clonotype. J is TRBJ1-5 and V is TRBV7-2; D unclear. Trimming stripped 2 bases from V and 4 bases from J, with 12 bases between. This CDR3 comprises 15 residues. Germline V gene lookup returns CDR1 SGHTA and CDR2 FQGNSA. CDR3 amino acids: CASSLTGGPNQPQHF. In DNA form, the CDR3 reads TGTGCCAGCAGCTTAACCGGCGGGCCAAATCAGCCCCAGCATTTT.

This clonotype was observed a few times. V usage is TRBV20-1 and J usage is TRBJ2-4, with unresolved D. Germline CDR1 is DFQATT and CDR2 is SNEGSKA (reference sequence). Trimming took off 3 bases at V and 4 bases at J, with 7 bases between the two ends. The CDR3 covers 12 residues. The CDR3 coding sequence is TGCAGTGCTAGCAGCAGTAAAAACATTCAGTACTTC. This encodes CSASSSKNIQYF.

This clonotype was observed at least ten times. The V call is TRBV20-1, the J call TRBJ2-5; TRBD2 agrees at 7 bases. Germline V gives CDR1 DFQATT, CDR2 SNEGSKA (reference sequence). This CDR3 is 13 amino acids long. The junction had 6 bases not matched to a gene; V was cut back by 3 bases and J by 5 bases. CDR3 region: CSARVAGYETQYF. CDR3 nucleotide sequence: TGCAGTGCTAGGGTAGCGGGTTATGAGACCCAGTACTTC.

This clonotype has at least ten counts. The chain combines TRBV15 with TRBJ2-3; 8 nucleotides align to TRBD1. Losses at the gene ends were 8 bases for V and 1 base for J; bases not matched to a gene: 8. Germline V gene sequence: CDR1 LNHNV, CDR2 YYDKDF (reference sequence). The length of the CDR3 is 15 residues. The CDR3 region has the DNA TGTGCCACCGACGAGACAGGGGAAGGCACAGATACGCAGTATTTT. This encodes CATDETGEGTDTQYF.

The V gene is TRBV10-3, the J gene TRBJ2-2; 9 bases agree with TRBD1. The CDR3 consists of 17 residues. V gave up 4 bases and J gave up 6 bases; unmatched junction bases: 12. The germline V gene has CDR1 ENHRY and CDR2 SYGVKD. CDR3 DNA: TGTGCCATCAGTGCCCCAGAGGGACAGGGAATCTCCGGGGAGCTGTTTTTT. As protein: CAISAPEGQGISGELFF.

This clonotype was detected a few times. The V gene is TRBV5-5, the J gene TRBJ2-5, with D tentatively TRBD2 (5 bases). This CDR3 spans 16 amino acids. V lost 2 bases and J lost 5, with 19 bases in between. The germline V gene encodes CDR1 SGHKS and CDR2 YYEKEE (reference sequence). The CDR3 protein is CASSFFSAEVLETQYF. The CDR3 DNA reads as TGTGCCAGCAGCTTTTTTAGTGCGGAGGTTTTGGAGACCCAGTACTTC.